This TCR beta chain derives from a study of OX40 agonist ivuxolimab in advanced cancers. Study-level points and caveats: Normalized T-cell clonal expansion was also low in some nonresponders. No antigen was identified for the clonally expanded peripheral T cells.

In germline, CDR1 is SEHNR, CDR2 FQNEAQ (reference sequence). V trimming: 3 bases; J trimming: 7 bases; junction bases outside the gene matches: 4. The CDR3 extends over 14 amino acids. This clone was detected once. Its antigen is not identified. Data came from immunoSEQ multiplex PCR; TCRdb stores just in-frame clones and leaves some out. The sample has around 100,000 clones, about 91% seen once. V is TRBV7-9 and J is TRBJ2-1; 9 bases are a match to TRBD2. The clonotype comes from an adult with an advanced solid tumor such as melanoma, head and neck, liver or kidney cancer. The sequencing here drew on CD4+ or CD8+ T cells sorted from blood, taken in a trial of the OX40 agonist ivuxolimab. CDR3 loop: CASSFQLAGNEQFF. The DNA for the CDR3 is TGTGCCAGCAGCTTCCAGCTAGCGGGGAATGAGCAGTTCTTC.